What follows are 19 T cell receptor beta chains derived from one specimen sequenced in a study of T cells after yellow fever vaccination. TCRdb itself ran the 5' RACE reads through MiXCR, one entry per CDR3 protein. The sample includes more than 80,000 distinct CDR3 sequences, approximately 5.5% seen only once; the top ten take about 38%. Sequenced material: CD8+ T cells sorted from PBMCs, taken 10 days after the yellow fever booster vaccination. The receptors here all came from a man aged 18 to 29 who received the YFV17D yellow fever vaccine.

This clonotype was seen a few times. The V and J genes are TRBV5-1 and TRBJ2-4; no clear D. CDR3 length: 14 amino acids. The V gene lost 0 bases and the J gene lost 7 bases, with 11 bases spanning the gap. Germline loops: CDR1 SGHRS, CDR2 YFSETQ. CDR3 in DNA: TGCGCCAGCAGCTTGGCGGACGGAAGGAACATTCAGTACTTC. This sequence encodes CASSLADGRNIQYF.

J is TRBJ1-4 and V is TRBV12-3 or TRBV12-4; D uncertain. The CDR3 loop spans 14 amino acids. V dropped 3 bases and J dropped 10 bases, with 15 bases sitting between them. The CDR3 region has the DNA TGTGCCAGCAGTTTCTCCGCCGCCGATGGAAAACTGTTTTTT. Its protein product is CASSFSAADGKLFF.

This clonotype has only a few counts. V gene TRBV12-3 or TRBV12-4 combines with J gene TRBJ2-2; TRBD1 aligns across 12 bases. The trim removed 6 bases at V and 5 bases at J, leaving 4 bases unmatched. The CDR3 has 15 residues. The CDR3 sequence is CASSRDRGQTGELFF. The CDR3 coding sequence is TGTGCCAGCAGCCGGGACAGGGGGCAGACCGGGGAGCTGTTTTTT.

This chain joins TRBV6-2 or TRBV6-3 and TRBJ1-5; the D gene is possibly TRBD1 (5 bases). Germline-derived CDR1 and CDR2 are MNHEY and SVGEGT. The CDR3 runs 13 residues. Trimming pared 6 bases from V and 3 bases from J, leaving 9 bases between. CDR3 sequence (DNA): TGTGCCAGCAGACAGGCGACCAATCAGCCCCAGCATTTT. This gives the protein CASRQATNQPQHF.

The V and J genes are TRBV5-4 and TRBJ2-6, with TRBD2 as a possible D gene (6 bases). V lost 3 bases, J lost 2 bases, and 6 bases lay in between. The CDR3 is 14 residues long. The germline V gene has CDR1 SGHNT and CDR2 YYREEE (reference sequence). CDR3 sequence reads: CASSWGAGANVLTF. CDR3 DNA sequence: TGTGCCAGCAGCTGGGGGGCTGGGGCCAACGTCCTGACTTTC.

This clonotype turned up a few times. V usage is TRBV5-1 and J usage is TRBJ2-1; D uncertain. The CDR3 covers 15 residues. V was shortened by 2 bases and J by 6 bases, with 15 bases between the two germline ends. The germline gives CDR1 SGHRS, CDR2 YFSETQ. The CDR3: CASSFDSPPRNEQFF. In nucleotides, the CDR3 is TGCGCCAGCAGCTTTGATTCCCCGCCTCGCAATGAGCAGTTCTTC.

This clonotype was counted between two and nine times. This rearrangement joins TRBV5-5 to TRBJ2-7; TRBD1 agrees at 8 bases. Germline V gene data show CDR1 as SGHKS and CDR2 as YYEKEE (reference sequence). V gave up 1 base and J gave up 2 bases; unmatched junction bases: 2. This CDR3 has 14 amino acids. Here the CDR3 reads CASSLWTGTYEQYV. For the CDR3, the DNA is TGTGCCAGCAGCTTGTGGACAGGGACCTACGAGCAGTACGTC.

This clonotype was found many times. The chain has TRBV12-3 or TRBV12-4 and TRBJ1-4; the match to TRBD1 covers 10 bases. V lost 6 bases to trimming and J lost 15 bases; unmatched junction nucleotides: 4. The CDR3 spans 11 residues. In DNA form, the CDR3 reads TGTGCCAGCAGCCCCGGGACAGGGGTGTTTTTT. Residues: CASSPGTGVFF.

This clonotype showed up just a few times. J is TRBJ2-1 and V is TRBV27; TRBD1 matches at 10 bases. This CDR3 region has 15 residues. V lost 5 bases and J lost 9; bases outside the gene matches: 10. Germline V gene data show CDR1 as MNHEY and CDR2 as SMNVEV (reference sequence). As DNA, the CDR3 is TGTGCCAGCAGTGCCCGGCGACAGGGGGCGGGTGAGCAGTTCTTC. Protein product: CASSARRQGAGEQFF.

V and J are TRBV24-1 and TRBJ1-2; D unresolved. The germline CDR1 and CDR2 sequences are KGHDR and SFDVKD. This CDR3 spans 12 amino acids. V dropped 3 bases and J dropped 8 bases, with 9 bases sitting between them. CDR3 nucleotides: TGTGCCACCAGTGATCCACATGTCGGCTACACCTTC. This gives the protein CATSDPHVGYTF.

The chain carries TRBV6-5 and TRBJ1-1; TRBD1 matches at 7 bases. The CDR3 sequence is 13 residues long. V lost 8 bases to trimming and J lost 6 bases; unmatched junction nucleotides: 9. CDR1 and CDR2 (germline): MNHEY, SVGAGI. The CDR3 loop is CASQTGRFAEAFF. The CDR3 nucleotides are TGTGCCAGCCAGACAGGGAGGTTCGCTGAAGCTTTCTTT.

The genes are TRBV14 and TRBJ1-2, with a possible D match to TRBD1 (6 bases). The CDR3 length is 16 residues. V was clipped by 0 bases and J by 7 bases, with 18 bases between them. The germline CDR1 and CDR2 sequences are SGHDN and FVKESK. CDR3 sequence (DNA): TGTGCCAGCAGCCAAGAAAGGCCTACAGGGAATGGTGGCTACACCTTC. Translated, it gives CASSQERPTGNGGYTF.

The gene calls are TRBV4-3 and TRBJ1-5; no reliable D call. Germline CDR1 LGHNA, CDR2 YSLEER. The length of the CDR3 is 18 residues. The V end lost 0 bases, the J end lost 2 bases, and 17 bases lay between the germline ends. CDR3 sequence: CASSQDWKNCPCNQPQHF. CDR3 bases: TGCGCCAGCAGCCAAGATTGGAAAAATTGTCCTTGCAATCAGCCCCAGCATTTT.

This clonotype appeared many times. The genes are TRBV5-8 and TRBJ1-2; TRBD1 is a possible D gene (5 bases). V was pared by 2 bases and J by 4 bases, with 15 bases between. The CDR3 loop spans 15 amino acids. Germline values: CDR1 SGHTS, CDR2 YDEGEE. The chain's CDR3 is CASSFWAREIYGYTF. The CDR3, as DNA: TGTGCCAGCAGCTTTTGGGCCAGGGAGATCTATGGCTACACCTTC.

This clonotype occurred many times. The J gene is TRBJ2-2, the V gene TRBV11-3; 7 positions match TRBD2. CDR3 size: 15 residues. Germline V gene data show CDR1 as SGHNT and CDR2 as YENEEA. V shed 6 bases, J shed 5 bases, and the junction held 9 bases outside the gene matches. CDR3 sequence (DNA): TGTGCCAGCAGTCCGACTAGCCGATTAACCGGGGAGCTGTTTTTT. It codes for CASSPTSRLTGELFF. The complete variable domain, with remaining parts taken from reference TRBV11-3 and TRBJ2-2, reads EAGVVQSPRYKIIEKKQPVAFWCNPISGHNTLYWYLQNLGQGPELLIRYENEEAVDDSQLPKDRFSAERLKGVDSTLKIQPAELGDSAVYLCASSPTSRLTGELFFGEGSRLTVL.

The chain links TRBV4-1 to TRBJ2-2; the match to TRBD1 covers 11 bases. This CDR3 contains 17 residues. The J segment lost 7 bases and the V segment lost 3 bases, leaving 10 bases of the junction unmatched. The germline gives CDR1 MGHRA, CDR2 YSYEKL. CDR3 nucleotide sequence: TGCGCCAGCAGCCATCTTTCGGGACAGGGGGAAGGCGGGGAGCTGTTTTTT. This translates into CASSHLSGQGEGGELFF.

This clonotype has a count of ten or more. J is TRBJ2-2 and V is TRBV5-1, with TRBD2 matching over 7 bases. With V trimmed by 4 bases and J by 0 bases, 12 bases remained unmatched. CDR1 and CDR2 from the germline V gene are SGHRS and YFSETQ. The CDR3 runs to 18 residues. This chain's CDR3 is CASSMFPERGANTGELFF. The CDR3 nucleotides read TGCGCCAGCAGCATGTTCCCGGAGCGGGGAGCGAACACCGGGGAGCTGTTTTTT.

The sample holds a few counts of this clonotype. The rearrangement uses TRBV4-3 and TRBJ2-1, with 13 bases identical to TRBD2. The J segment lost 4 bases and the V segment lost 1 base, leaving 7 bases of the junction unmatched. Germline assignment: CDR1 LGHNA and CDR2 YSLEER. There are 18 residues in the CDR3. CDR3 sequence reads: CASSQVGLAGRGYNEQFF. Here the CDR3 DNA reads TGCGCCAGCAGCCAAGTGGGACTAGCGGGGAGGGGTTACAATGAGCAGTTCTTC.

The chain's CDR3 is CASSSFREEVKNIQYF. CDR3 DNA sequence: TGCGCCAGCAGCTCATTCAGGGAAGAGGTCAAAAACATTCAGTACTTC. The chain has TRBV4-3 and TRBJ2-4; possibly TRBD1 for D (5 bases). The germline V and J ends were trimmed by 5 bases and 3 bases, with 17 bases remaining between them. The germline CDR1 and CDR2 sequences are LGHNA and YSLEER. The CDR3 extends over 16 amino acids.